Following are 7 T cell receptor beta chains from one sample sequenced in a study of T cell responses to AZD1222 COVID-19 vaccine. Clones were read by immunoSEQ multiplex PCR, and TCRdb kept only the in-frame ones, dropping some. The profile shows some 150,000 clones, more than 85% of them singletons. The input for sequencing was peripheral blood, taken on day 0 of AZD1222 vaccination. Receptors originate from an adult in good health.

The V and J genes are TRBV15 and TRBJ1-2; D possibly corresponds to TRBD1 (5 bases). CDR1 is LNHNV and CDR2 is YYDKDF in the germline V gene (reference sequence). The CDR3 totals 14 residues. Trimming cost V 4 bases and J 8 bases, with 17 bases left between them. The CDR3 DNA sequence: TGTGCCACCAGCAAGGGGCAGTCGGTGGGAGGCTACACCTTC. Amino acids: CATSKGQSVGGYTF.

The chain recombines TRBV19 with TRBJ2-7, with D perhaps given as TRBD1 or TRBD2 (6 bases each). CDR1 and CDR2 from the germline V gene are LNHDA and SQIVND (reference sequence). The germline V and J ends were trimmed by 11 bases and 2 bases, with 19 bases remaining between them. The CDR3 has 14 amino acids. In DNA form, the CDR3 reads TGTGCCTCATCCGCCACAGGGAGGACCTACGAGCAGTACTTC. Its translation: CASSATGRTYEQYF. Drawing the rest from reference TRBV19 and TRBJ2-7, the complete variable domain is DGGITQSPKYLFRKEGQNVTLSCEQNLNHDAMYWYRQDPGQGLRLIYYSQIVNDFQKGDIAEGYSVSREKKESFPLTVTSAQKNPTAFYLCASSATGRTYEQYFGPGTRLTVT.

In DNA form, the CDR3 reads TGTGCCTGGAGTCCGGGACAGGTGTACTCACCCCTCCACTTT. Protein: CAWSPGQVYSPLHF. The chain couples TRBV30 to TRBJ1-6, with 8 positions matching TRBD1. The V segment lost 2 bases and the J segment 10 bases; nucleotides outside the gene matches: 7. The CDR3 totals 14 residues. Germline V CDR1 and CDR2: GTSNPN, SVGIG (reference sequence).

The chain couples TRBV3-1 (or the pseudogene TRBV3-2) to TRBJ2-1, with D perhaps matching TRBD2 (5 bases). The germline V gene has CDR1 LGHDT and CDR2 YNNKEL (reference sequence). V was pared by 1 base and J by 2 bases, with 9 bases between. This CDR3 contains 15 residues. CDR3 sequence (DNA): TGTGCCAGCAGCCAAGCACTAGGAGCCTACAATGAGCAGTTCTTC. It is translated as CASSQALGAYNEQFF.

The chain has TRBV11-3 and TRBJ2-2; 14 bases line up with TRBD2. V was clipped by 5 bases and J by 6 bases; unmatched bases: 5. Germline V gives CDR1 SGHNT, CDR2 YENEEA. The CDR3 contains 16 residues. The CDR3 region has the DNA TGTGCCAGCAGCCCCCGACTAGCGGGAGGGCCCGGGGAGCTGTTTTTT. Protein: CASSPRLAGGPGELFF.

This chain links TRBV28 with TRBJ1-5; tentatively, D is TRBD1 (5 bases). The V and J ends lost 8 bases and 1 base respectively, with 36 bases between them. The CDR3 spans 22 residues. Germline values: CDR1 MDHEN, CDR2 SYDVKM. CDR3 region: CASVCLPRTTVGFLPSNQPQHF. The DNA for the CDR3 is TGTGCCAGCGTTTGCCTCCCCAGGACGACAGTTGGGTTCCTACCAAGCAATCAGCCCCAGCATTTT.

V gene TRBV18 combines with J gene TRBJ1-1; D ambiguous. V lost 3 bases and J lost 1, with 9 bases in between. CDR3 length: 14 residues. The germline V gene encodes CDR1 KGHSH and CDR2 LQKENI. This CDR3 is CASSPDHRNTEAFF. CDR3 nucleotides: TGTGCCAGCTCACCGGACCACAGGAACACTGAAGCTTTCTTT.